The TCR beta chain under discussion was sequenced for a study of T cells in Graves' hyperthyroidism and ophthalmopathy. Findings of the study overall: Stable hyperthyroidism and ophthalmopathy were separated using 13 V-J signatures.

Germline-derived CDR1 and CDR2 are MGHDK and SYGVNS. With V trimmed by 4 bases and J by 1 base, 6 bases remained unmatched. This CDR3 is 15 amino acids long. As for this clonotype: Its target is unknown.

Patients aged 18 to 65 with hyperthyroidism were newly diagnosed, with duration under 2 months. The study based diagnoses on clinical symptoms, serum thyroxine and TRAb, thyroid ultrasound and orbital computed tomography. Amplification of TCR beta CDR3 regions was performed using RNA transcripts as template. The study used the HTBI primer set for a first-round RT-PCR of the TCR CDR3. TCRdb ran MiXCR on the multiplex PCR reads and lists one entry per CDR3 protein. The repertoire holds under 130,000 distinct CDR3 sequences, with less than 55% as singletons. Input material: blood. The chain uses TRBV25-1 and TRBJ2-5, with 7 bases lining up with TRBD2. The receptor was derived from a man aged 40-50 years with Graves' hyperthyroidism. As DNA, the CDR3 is TGTGCCAGCAGTGCTACTAGCGAGGGCCAAGAGACCCAGTACTTC. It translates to CASSATSEGQETQYF.